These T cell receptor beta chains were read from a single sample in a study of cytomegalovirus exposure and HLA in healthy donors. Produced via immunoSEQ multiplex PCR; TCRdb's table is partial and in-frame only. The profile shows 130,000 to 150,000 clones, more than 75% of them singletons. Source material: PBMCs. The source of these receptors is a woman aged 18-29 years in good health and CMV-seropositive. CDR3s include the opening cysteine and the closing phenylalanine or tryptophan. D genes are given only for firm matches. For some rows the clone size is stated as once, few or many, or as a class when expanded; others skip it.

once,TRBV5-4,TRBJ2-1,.,TGTGCCAGCAGCTTGGAGGGGACTCAGGGTAATGAGCAGTTCTTC,CASSLEGTQGNEQFF
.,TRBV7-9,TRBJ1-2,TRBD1,TGTGCCAGCAGCTTAGCAACCGACAGGGGGCGCGGTGGCTACACCTTC,CASSLATDRGRGGYTF
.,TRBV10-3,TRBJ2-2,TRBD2,TGTGCCATCGGAGTAGCGGGGACCGGGGAGCTGTTTTTT,CAIGVAGTGELFF
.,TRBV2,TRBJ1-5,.,TGTGCCAGCAGTACCGACAGATATAGCAATCAGCCCCAGCATTTT,CASSTDRYSNQPQHF
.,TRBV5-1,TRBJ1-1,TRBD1,TGCGCCAGCAGCTGGGGGGGGACAGGGAAAGCTGAAGCTTTCTTT,CASSWGGTGKAEAFF
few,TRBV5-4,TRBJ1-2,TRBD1,TGTGCCAGCAGCTTTGGGGGGGGGACAGGGGTTACCTATGGCTACACCTTC,CASSFGGGTGVTYGYTF
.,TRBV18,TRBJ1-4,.,TGTGCCAGCTCATCCACCCGAGGCACTAATGAAAAACTGTTTTTT,CASSSTRGTNEKLFF
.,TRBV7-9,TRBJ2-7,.,TGTGCCAGCAGCTTGGCGACTGTGTCCTACGAGCAGTACTTC,CASSLATVSYEQYF
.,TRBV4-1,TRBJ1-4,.,TGCGCCAGCAGTGGTTTCCCTGGACAGCGAAATGAAAAACTGTTTTTT,CASSGFPGQRNEKLFF
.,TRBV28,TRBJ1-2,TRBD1,TGTGCCAGCAGCACAGGGGGCAGCTATGGCTACACCTTC,CASSTGGSYGYTF
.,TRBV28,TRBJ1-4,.,TGTGCCAGCAGTTTGGGGGCGCGGGAAAAACTGTTTTTT,CASSLGAREKLFF
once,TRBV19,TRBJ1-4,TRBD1,TGTGCCAGTAGTAACCCCGGGACAGGGGATGAAAAACTGTTTTTT,CASSNPGTGDEKLFF
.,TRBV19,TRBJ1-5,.,TGTGCCAGTAGTTTTGGGCAGAAAAGTAATCAGCCCCAGCATTTT,CASSFGQKSNQPQHF